This TCR beta chain comes out of a study of identical twins. Findings of the study overall: Cord blood beta clonotypes present at high abundance carried fewer insertions; no such pattern appeared in memory repertoires. Invariant MAIT and iNKT cells may have partly biased zero-insertion analyses. Weaker excess twin sharing was observed in beta out-of-frame sequences.

In the case of this clonotype: The antigen remains unidentified.

This CDR3 has 14 residues. Trimming pared 1 base from V and 6 bases from J, leaving 9 bases between. Germline V CDR1 and CDR2: LGHNA, YSLEER. TCRdb fed the 5' RACE reads into MiXCR, producing one record per CDR3 protein. In the table there are over 200,000 distinct CDR3 sequences, about 11% of which are singletons. Healthy Caucasians supplied all donations. The chain has TRBV4-3 and TRBJ2-2; the D call may be TRBD1 or TRBD2 (6 bases each). This TCR derives from a man aged 45-60 years in good health. The source material was memory T cells sorted from blood. CDR3 DNA sequence: TGCGCCAGCAGCCAAGGTCGGGGGCCCGGGGAGCTGTTTTTT. It is translated as CASSQGRGPGELFF.